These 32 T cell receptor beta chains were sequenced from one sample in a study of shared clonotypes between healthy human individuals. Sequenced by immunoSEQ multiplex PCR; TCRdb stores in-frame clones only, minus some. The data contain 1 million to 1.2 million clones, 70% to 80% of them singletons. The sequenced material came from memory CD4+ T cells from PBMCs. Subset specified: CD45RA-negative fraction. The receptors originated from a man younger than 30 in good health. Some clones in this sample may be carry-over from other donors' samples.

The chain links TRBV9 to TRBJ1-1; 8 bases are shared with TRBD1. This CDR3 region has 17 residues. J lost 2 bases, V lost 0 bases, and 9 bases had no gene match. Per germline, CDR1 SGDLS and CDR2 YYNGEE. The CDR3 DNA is TGTGCCAGCAGCGTAGATGTGGGCGACAGGGGCAACACTGAAGCTTTCTTT. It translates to CASSVDVGDRGNTEAFF.

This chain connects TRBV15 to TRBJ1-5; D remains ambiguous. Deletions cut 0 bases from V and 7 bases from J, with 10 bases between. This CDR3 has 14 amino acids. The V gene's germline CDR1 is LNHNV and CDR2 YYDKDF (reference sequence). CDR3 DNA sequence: TGTGCCACCAGCAGAGACCGGGTCCAGCAGCCCCAGCATTTT. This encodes CATSRDRVQQPQHF.

Written as DNA, the CDR3 is TGTGCCAGCAGCTTGGAGTTCTCAAGAAACACCATATATTTT. Protein sequence: CASSLEFSRNTIYF. The V and J genes are TRBV5-6 and TRBJ1-3; no clear D gene. V was clipped by 0 bases and J by 5 bases, with 9 bases between them. The CDR3 is 14 amino acids. Germline CDR1 SGHDT, CDR2 YYEEEE.

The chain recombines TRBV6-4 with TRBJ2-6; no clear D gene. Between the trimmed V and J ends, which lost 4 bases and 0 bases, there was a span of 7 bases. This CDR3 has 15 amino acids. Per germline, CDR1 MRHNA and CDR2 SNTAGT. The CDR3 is CASSADGSGANVLTF. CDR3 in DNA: TGTGCCAGCAGTGCGGACGGCTCTGGGGCCAACGTCCTGACTTTC.

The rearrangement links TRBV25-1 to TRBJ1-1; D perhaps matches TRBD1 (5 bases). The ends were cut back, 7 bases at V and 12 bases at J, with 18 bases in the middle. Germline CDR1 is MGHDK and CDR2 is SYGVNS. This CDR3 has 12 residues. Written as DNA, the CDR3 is TGTGCCAGCACAGGGCCGGGGCCAAGGACTTTCTTT. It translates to CASTGPGPRTFF.

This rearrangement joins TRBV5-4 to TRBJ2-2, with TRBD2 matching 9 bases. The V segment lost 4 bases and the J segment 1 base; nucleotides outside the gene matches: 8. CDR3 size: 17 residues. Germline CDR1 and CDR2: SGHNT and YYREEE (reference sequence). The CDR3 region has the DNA TGTGCCAGCAGCCCGCGGGGGGGCGCGGGGAACACCGGGGAGCTGTTTTTT. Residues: CASSPRGGAGNTGELFF.

CDR3 residues: CASSVVASTDTQYF. The CDR3 bases are TGTGCCAGCAGCGTAGTAGCTAGCACAGATACGCAGTATTTT. V and J are TRBV9 and TRBJ2-3, with unresolved D. Germline V gene sequence: CDR1 SGDLS, CDR2 YYNGEE. Trimming took off 0 bases at V and 0 bases at J, with 5 bases between the two ends. The length of the CDR3 is 14 residues.

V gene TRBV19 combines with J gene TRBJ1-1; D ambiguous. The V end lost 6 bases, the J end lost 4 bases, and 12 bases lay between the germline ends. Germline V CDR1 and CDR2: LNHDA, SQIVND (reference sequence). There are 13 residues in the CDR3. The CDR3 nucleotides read TGTGCCAGTAGGTTGGGTGGTACCACTGAAGCTTTCTTT. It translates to CASRLGGTTEAFF.

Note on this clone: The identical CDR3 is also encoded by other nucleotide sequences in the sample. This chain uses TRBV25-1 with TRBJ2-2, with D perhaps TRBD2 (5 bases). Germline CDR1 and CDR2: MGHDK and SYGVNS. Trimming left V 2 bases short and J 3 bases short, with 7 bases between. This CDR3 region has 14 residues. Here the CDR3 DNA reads TGTGCCAGCAGTGAAGCGGGCTACACCGGGGAGCTGTTTTTT. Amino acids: CASSEAGYTGELFF. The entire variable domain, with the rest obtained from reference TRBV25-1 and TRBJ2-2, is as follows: EADIYQTPRYLVIGTGKKITLECSQTMGHDKMYWYQQDPGMELHLIHYSYGVNSTEKGDLSSESTVSRIRTEHFPLTLESARPSHTSQYLCASSEAGYTGELFFGEGSRLTVL.

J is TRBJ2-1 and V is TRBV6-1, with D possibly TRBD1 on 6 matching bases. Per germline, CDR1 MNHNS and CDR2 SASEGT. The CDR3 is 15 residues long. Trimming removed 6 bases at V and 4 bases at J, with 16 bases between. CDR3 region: CASRDQSGVYNEQFF. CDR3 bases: TGTGCCAGCAGAGACCAGTCAGGGGTATACAATGAGCAGTTCTTC.

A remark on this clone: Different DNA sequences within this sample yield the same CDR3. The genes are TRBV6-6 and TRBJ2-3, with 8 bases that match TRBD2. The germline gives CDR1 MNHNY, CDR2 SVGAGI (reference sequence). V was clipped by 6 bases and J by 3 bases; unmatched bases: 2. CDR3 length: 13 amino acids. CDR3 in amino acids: CASRREGTDTQYF. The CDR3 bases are TGTGCCAGCAGACGGGAGGGTACAGATACGCAGTATTTT.

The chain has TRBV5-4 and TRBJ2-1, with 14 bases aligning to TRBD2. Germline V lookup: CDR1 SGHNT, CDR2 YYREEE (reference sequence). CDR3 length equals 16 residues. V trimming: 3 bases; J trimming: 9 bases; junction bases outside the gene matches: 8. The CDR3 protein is CASSSRLAGGPGEQFF. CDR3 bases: TGTGCCAGCAGCTCCCGACTAGCGGGAGGGCCAGGTGAGCAGTTCTTC.

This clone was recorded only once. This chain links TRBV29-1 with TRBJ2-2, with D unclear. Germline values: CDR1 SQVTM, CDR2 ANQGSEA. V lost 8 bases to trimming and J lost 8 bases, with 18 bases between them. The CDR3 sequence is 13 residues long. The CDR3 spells CSYQWALGGELFF. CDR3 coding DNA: TGCAGCTACCAGTGGGCCCTCGGGGGGGAGCTGTTTTTT.

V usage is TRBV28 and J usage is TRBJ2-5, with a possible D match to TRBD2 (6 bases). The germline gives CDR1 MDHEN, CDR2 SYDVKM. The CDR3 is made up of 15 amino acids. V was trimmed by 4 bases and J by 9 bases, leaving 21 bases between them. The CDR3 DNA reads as TGTGCCAGCAGTTGGGACCGGACTAACCGAGATCCCCAGTACTTC. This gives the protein CASSWDRTNRDPQYF.

The CDR3 nucleotides are TGTGCCAGTAGCCCAGGGGACAACTATGGCTACACCTTC. It is translated as CASSPGDNYGYTF. This chain connects TRBV19 to TRBJ1-2; D is perhaps TRBD1 (6 bases). Trimming took 6 bases from V and 2 from J, leaving 10 bases between them. Germline assignment: CDR1 LNHDA and CDR2 SQIVND (reference sequence). This CDR3 region has 13 residues. Variable domain in full (rest from reference TRBV19 and TRBJ1-2): DGGITQSPKYLFRKEGQNVTLSCEQNLNHDAMYWYRQDPGQGLRLIYYSQIVNDFQKGDIAEGYSVSREKKESFPLTVTSAQKNPTAFYLCASSPGDNYGYTFGSGTRLTVV.

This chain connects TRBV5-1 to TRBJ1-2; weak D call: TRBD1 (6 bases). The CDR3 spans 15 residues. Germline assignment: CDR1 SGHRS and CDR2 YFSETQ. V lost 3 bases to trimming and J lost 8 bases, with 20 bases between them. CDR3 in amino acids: CASSSSLGGREGYTF. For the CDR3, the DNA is TGCGCCAGCAGCTCCTCCTTGGGGGGGCGGGAAGGCTACACCTTC.

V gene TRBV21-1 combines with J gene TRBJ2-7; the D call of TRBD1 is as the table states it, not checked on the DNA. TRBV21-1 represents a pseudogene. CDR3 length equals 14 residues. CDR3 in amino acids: CASSKGAVSYEQYF. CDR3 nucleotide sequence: TGTGCCAGCAGCAAAGGGGCAGTCTCCTACGAGCAGTACTTC.

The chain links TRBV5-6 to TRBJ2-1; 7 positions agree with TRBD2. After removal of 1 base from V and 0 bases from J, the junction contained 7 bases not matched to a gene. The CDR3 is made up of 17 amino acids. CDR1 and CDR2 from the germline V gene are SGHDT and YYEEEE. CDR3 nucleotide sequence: TGTGCCAGCAGCTTGTGGGGGGGACTATACTCCTACAATGAGCAGTTCTTC. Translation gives CASSLWGGLYSYNEQFF.

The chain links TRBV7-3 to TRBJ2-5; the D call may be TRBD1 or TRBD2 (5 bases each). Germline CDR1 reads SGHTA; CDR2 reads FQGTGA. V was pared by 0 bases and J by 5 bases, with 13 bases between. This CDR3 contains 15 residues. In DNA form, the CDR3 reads TGTGCCAGCAGCTTAACGGGCAGGTGGGGGGAGACCCAGTACTTC. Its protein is CASSLTGRWGETQYF.

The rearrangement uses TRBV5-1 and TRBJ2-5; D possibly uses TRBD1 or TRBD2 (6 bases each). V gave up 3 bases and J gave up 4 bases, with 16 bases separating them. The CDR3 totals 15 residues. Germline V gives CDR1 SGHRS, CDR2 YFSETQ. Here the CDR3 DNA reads TGCGCCAGCAGCTGGGTGGGCAGGGGAGGAGAGACCCAGTACTTC. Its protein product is CASSWVGRGGETQYF. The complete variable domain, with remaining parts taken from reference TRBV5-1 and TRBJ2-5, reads KAGVTQTPRYLIKTRGQQVTLSCSPISGHRSVSWYQQTPGQGLQFLFEYFSETQRNKGNFPGRFSGRQFSNSRSEMNVSTLELGDSALYLCASSWVGRGGETQYFGPGTRLLVL.

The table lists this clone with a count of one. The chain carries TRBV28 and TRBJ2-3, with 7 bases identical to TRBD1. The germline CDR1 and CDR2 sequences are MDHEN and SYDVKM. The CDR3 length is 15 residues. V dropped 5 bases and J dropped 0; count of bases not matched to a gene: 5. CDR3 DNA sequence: TGTGCCAGCAGTAACAGGGGCCTAAGCACAGATACGCAGTATTTT. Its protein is CASSNRGLSTDTQYF.

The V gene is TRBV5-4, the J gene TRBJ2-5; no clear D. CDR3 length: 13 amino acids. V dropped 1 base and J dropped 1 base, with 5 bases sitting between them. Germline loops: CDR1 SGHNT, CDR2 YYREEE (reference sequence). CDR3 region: CASSLPAQETQYF. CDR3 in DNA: TGTGCCAGCAGCTTGCCCGCCCAAGAGACCCAGTACTTC.

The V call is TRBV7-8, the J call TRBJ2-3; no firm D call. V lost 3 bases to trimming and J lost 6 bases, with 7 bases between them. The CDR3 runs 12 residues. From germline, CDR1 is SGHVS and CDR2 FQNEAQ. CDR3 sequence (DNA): TGTGCCAGCAGCTTTGTAAGTGATACGCAGTATTTT. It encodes CASSFVSDTQYF.

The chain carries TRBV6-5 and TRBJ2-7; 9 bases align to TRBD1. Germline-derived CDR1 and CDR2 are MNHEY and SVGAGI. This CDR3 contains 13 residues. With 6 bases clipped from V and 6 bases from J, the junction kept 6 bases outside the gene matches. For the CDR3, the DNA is TGTGCCAGCAGAAGGGGACAGGGAGGCGAGCAGTACTTC. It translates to CASRRGQGGEQYF.

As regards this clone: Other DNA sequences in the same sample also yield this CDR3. CDR3 region: CASSLTASSYEQYF. In DNA, the CDR3 is TGCGCCAGCAGCCTAACTGCCAGTTCTTACGAGCAGTACTTC. The gene calls are TRBV5-1 and TRBJ2-7; D uncertain. This CDR3 is 14 amino acids long. Germline CDR1 is SGHRS and CDR2 is YFSETQ. The ends were cut back, 4 bases at V and 4 bases at J, with 15 bases in the middle.

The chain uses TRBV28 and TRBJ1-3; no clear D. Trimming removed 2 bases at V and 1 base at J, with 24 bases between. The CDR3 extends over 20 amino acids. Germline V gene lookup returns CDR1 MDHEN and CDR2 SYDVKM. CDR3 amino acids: CASSLVRSFDQPISGNTIYF. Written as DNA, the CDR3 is TGTGCCAGCAGTTTAGTTCGGTCGTTCGACCAGCCCATTTCTGGAAACACCATATATTTT.

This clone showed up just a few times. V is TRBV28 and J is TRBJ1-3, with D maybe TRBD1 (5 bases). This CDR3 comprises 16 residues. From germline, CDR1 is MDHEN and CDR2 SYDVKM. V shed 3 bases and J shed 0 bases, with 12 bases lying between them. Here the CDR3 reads CASSLPRTSSGNTIYF. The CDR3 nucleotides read TGTGCCAGCAGTTTGCCACGGACAAGCTCTGGAAACACCATATATTTT. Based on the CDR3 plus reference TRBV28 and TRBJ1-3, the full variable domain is DVKVTQSSRYLVKRTGEKVFLECVQDMDHENMFWYRQDPGLGLRLIYFSYDVKMKEKGDIPEGYSVSREKKERFSLILESASTNQTSMYLCASSLPRTSSGNTIYFGEGSWLTVV.

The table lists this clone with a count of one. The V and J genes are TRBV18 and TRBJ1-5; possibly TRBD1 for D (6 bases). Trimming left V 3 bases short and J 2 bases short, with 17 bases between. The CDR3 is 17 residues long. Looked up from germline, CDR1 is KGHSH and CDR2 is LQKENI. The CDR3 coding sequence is TGTGCCAGCTCACCTCGGGGGGGCCAACGGGGCAATCAGCCCCAGCATTTT. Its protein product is CASSPRGGQRGNQPQHF.

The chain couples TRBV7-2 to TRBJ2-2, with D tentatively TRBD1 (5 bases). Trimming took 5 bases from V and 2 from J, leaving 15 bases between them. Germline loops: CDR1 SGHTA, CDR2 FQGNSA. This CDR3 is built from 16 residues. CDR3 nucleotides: TGTGCCAGCAGCCCCCTAGGGGCCTATAACACCGGGGAGCTGTTTTTT. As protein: CASSPLGAYNTGELFF.

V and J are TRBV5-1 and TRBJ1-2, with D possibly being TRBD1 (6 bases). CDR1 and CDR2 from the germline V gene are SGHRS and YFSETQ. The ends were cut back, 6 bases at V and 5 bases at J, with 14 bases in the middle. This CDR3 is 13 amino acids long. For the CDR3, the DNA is TGCGCCAGCACCATATCAGGGGCATATGGCTACACCTTC. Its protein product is CASTISGAYGYTF. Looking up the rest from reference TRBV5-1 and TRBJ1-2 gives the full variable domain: KAGVTQTPRYLIKTRGQQVTLSCSPISGHRSVSWYQQTPGQGLQFLFEYFSETQRNKGNFPGRFSGRQFSNSRSEMNVSTLELGDSALYLCASTISGAYGYTFGSGTRLTVV.

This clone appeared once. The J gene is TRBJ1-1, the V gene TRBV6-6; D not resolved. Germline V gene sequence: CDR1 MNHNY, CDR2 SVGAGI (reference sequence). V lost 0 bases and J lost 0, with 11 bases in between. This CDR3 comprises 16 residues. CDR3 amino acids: CASSYSRAGMNTEAFF. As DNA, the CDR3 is TGTGCCAGCAGTTACTCGAGGGCGGGGATGAACACTGAAGCTTTCTTT.

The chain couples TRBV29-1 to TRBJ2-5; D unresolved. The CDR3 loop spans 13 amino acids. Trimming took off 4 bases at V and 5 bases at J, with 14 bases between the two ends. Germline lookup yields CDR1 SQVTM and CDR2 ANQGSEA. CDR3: CSVAVPGPETQYF. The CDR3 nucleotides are TGCAGCGTTGCAGTTCCGGGCCCGGAGACCCAGTACTTC. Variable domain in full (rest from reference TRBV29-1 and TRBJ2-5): SAVISQKPSRDICQRGTSLTIQCQVDSQVTMMFWYRQQPGQSLTLIATANQGSEATYESGFVIDKFPISRPNLTFSTLTVSNMSPEDSSIYLCSVAVPGPETQYFGPGTRLLVL.